This T cell receptor beta chain was recorded in a study of T cell responses to AZD1222 COVID-19 vaccine. Generated by immunoSEQ multiplex PCR, the TCRdb table keeps only in-frame clones and is missing some. This table holds about 150,000 clones, less than 95% found once. Germline V CDR1 and CDR2: SNHLY, FYNNEI. The CDR3 runs 12 residues. V lost 6 bases and J 5 bases, leaving 10 bases between the germline ends. This chain joins TRBV2 and TRBJ2-5; D gene ambiguous. This TCR came from an adult in good health. The source was peripheral blood, collected on day 0 of AZD1222 vaccination. The CDR3 DNA reads as TGTGCCAGCAGCCGAGGTTGGGAGACCCAGTACTTC. Protein sequence: CASSRGWETQYF.